Below, 10 T cell receptor beta chains from the same sample are listed, as sequenced in a study of cytomegalovirus exposure and HLA in healthy donors. PCR amplification relied on 60 Vbeta primers (plus 13 Jbeta primers). Data came from immunoSEQ multiplex PCR; TCRdb stores just in-frame clones and leaves some out. The sample has roughly 240,000 clones; just under 80% are singletons. The sequenced material came from PBMCs. All receptors come from a boy between 10 and 17 years old in good health and CMV-seronegative.

This chain joins TRBV13 and TRBJ1-2; 7 bases agree with TRBD1. With 5 bases clipped from V and 7 bases from J, the junction kept 4 bases outside the gene matches. Germline V gene sequence: CDR1 PRHDT, CDR2 FYEKMQ (reference sequence). The CDR3 extends over 12 amino acids. CDR3 protein: CASSQGVSGYTF. The CDR3 nucleotides read TGTGCCAGCAGCCAGGGGGTTAGTGGCTACACCTTC. Complete variable domain (other parts from reference TRBV13 and TRBJ1-2): AAGVIQSPRHLIKEKRETATLKCYPIPRHDTVYWYQQGPGQDPQFLISFYEKMQSDKGSIPDRFSAQQFSDYHSELNMSSLELGDSALYFCASSQGVSGYTFGSGTRLTVV.

The chain uses TRBV15 and TRBJ1-2; D ambiguous. The CDR3 consists of 15 residues. V lost 0 bases to trimming and J lost 4 bases, with 12 bases between them. From germline, CDR1 is LNHNV and CDR2 YYDKDF (reference sequence). The CDR3 here is CATSREPLEGYGYTF. CDR3 sequence (DNA): TGTGCCACCAGCAGAGAGCCCTTGGAGGGCTATGGCTACACCTTC.

This clone showed up just once. This sequence joins TRBV2 and TRBJ1-3; 9 nucleotides match TRBD1. Losses at the gene ends were 5 bases for V and 3 bases for J; bases not matched to a gene: 5. The V gene's germline CDR1 is SNHLY and CDR2 FYNNEI. The CDR3 spans 15 residues. The CDR3 loop reads CASSPTGGFGNTIYF. CDR3 bases: TGTGCCAGCAGTCCGACAGGGGGATTTGGAAACACCATATATTTT.

V gene TRBV6-9 combines with J gene TRBJ2-3, with 7 bases aligning to TRBD2. The germline V gene has CDR1 MNHGY and CDR2 SVAAGI. This CDR3 comprises 14 residues. After removal of 4 bases from V and 0 bases from J, the junction contained 1 base not matched to a gene. In DNA, the CDR3 is TGTGCCAGCAGTTCGCGGGGGAGCACAGATACGCAGTATTTT. This encodes CASSSRGSTDTQYF.

V gene TRBV6-1 combines with J gene TRBJ2-5; 9 nucleotides agree with TRBD1. CDR1 and CDR2 from the germline V gene are MNHNS and SASEGT. The CDR3 length is 13 residues. Losses at the gene ends were 6 bases for V and 5 bases for J; bases not matched to a gene: 4. CDR3 amino acids: CASRQQGAETQYF. CDR3 bases: TGTGCCAGCAGGCAACAGGGGGCGGAGACCCAGTACTTC.

Here the CDR3 reads CASSLPRSGANVLTF. CDR3 bases: TGTGCCAGCAGCTTGCCTCGCTCTGGGGCCAACGTCCTGACTTTC. This sequence joins TRBV5-4 and TRBJ2-6; D uncertain. Trimming removed 1 base from V and 0 bases from J, with 5 bases in between. CDR1 is SGHNT, CDR2 YYREEE, per germline (reference sequence). This CDR3 contains 15 residues.

The sample holds one count of this clone. The rearrangement joins TRBV7-8 to TRBJ2-1, with 11 nucleotides matching TRBD2. V was clipped by 5 bases and J by 5 bases; unmatched bases: 8. The CDR3 length is 16 residues. Looked up from germline, CDR1 is SGHVS and CDR2 is FQNEAQ. The chain's CDR3 is CASSPRLAGSNNEQFF. CDR3 nucleotide sequence: TGTGCCAGCAGCCCGCGACTAGCGGGAAGTAACAATGAGCAGTTCTTC.

In regard to this clone: One end of the junction is discordant with germline, which a read error may explain. This CDR3 is also generated by other DNA sequences in the sample. The V gene is TRBV10-3, the J gene TRBJ2-1; 8 bases map to TRBD2. This CDR3 region has 17 residues. CDR1 and CDR2 from the germline V gene are ENHRY and SYGVKD. The CDR3 region has the DNA TGTGCCACCACGCCGGGTCTGGGACTAGAAGGGAACAATGAACAGTTCTTC. It is translated as CATTPGLGLEGNNEQFF.

The gene calls are TRBV10-3 and TRBJ2-1; D might be TRBD1 (6 bases). The V gene's germline CDR1 is ENHRY and CDR2 SYGVKD. Trimming pared 11 bases from V and 8 bases from J, leaving 16 bases between. The CDR3 has 12 residues. The CDR3, as DNA: TGTGCCGCTCAACGGGCAGGGGATGAGCAGTTCTTC. Its protein product is CAAQRAGDEQFF.

The chain has TRBV7-9 and TRBJ1-1, with 8 bases lining up with TRBD1. CDR3 size: 15 residues. V was clipped by 1 base and J by 1 base; unmatched bases: 2. Germline loops: CDR1 SEHNR, CDR2 FQNEAQ (reference sequence). The CDR3 here is CASSLVGTGNTEAFF. The DNA for the CDR3 is TGTGCCAGCAGCTTAGTGGGGACAGGGAACACTGAAGCTTTCTTT.